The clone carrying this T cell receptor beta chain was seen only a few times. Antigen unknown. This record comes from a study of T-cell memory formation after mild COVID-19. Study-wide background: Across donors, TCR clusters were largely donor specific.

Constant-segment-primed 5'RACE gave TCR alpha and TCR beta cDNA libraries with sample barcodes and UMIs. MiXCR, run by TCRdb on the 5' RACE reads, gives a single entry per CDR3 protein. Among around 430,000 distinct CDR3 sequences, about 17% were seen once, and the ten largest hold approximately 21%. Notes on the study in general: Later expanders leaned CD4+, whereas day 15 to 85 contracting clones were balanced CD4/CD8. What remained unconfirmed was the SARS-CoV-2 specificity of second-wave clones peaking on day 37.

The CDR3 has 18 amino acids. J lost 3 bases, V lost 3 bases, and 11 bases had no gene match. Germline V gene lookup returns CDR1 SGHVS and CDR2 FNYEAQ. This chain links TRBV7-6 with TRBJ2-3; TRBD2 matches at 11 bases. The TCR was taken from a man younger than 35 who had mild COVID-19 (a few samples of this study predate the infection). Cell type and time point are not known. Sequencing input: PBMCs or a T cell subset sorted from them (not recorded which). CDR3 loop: CASSFLSLAGGKTDTQYF. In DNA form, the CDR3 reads TGTGCCAGCAGCTTCTTGTCGCTAGCGGGGGGAAAAACAGATACGCAGTATTTT.